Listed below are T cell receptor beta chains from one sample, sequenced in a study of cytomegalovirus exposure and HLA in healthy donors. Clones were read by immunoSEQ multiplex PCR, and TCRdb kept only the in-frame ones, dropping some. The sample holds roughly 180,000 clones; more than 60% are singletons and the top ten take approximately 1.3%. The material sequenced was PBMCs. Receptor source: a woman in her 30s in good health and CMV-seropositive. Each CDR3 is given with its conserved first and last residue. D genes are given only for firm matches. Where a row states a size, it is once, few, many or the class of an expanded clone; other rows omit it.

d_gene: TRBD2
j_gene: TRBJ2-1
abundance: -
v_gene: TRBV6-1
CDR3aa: CASIRGRAWEQFF
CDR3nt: TGTGCCAGCATTCGCGGGAGAGCATGGGAGCAGTTCTTC

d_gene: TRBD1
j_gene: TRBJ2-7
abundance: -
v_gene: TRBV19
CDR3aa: CASSQQGGSYEQYF
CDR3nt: TGTGCCAGTAGCCAACAGGGGGGATCCTACGAGCAGTACTTC

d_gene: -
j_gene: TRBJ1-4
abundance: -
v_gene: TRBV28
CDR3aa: CASSFETGESNEKLFF
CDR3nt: TGTGCCAGCAGTTTCGAAACGGGGGAGTCTAATGAAAAACTGTTTTTT

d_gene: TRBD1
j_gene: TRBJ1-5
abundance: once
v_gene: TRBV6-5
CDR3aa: CASRDRGNQPQHF
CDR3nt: TGTGCCAGCAGGGACAGGGGAAATCAGCCCCAGCATTTT

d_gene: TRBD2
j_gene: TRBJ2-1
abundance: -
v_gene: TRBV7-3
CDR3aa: CASSLNRAGAYNEQFF
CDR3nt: TGTGCCAGCAGCTTAAATAGGGCGGGGGCCTACAATGAGCAGTTCTTC

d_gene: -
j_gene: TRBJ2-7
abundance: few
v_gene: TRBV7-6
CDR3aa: CASSVGQIYEQYF
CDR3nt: TGTGCCAGCAGCGTCGGACAGATCTACGAGCAGTACTTC

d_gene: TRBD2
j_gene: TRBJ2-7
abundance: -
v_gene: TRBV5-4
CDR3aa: CASSLGTWEGREQYF
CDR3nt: TGTGCCAGCAGCTTGGGGACGTGGGAGGGTCGCGAGCAGTACTTC

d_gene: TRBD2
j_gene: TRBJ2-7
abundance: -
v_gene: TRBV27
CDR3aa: CASSLSPSGSYEQYF
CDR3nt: TGTGCCAGCAGTTTATCTCCTAGCGGGAGCTACGAGCAGTACTTC

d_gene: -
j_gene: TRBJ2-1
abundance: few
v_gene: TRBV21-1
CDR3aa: CASSKGKERDNEQFF
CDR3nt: TGTGCCAGCAGCAAAGGAAAGGAGCGGGACAATGAGCAGTTCTTC

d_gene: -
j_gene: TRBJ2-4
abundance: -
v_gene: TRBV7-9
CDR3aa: CASSPSGKNIQYF
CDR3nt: TGTGCCAGCAGCCCCTCGGGCAAAAACATTCAGTACTTC

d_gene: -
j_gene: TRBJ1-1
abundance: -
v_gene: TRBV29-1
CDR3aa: CSVVGGGNTEAFF
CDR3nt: TGCAGCGTTGTGGGAGGGGGGAACACTGAAGCTTTCTTT

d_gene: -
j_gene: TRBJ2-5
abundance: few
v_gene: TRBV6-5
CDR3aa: CASRPPGTPGETQYF
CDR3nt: TGTGCCAGCAGGCCGCCAGGGACTCCTGGGGAGACCCAGTACTTC

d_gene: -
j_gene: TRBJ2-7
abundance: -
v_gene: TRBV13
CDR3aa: CASSLRLEIYEQYF
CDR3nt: TGTGCCAGCAGCCTACGACTGGAGATCTACGAGCAGTACTTC

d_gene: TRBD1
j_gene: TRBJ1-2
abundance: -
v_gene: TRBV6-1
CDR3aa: CASREGQGANYGYTF
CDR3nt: TGTGCCAGCAGGGAAGGACAGGGCGCTAACTATGGCTACACCTTC

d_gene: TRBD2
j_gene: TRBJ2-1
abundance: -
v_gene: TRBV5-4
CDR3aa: CASSRVGLAGGPSGQFF
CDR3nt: TGTGCCAGCAGCCGGGTGGGGCTCGCGGGAGGGCCTTCAGGGCAGTTCTTC

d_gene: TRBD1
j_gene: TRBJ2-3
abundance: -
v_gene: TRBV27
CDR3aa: CASSGRGQSTDTQYF
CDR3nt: TGTGCCAGCTCCGGCCGGGGACAGAGCACAGATACGCAGTATTTT